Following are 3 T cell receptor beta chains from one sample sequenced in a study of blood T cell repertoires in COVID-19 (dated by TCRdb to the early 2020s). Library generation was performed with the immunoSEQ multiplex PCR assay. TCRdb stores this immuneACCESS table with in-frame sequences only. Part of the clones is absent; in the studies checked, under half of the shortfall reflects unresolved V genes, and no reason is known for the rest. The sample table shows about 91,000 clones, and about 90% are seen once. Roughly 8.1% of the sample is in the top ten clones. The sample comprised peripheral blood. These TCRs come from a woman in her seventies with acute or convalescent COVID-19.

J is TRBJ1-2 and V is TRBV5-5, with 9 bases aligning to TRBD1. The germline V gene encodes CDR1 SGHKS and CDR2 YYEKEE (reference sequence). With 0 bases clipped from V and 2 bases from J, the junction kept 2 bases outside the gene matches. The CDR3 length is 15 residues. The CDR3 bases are TGTGCCAGCAGCTTGGGGACAGGGGTAAACTATGGCTACACCTTC. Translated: CASSLGTGVNYGYTF.

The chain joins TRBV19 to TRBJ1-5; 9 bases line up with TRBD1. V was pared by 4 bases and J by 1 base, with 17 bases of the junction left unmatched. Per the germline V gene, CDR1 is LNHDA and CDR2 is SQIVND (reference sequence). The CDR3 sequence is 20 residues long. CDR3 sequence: CASSTPWGDREGLSNQPQHF. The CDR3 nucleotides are TGTGCCAGTAGTACGCCCTGGGGGGACAGGGAGGGGTTAAGCAATCAGCCCCAGCATTTT.

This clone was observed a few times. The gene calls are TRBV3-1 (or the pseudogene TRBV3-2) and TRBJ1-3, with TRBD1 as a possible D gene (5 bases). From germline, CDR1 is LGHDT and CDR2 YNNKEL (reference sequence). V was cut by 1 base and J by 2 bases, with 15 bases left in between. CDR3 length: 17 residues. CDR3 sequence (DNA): TGTGCCAGCAGCCAAGTCGCGACAGATCTAACTGGAAACACCATATATTTT. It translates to CASSQVATDLTGNTIYF.